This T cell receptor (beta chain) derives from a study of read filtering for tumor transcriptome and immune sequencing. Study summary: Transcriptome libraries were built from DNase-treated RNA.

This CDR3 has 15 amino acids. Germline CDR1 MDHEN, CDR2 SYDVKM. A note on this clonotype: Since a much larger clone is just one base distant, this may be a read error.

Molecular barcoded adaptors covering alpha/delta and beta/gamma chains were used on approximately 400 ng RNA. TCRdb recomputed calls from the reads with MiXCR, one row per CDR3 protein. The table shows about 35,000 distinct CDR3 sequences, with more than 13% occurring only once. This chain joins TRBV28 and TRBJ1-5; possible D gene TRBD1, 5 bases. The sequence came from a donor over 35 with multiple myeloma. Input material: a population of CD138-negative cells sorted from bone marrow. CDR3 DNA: TGTGCCAGCAGACCGCAGGGAGCTAGCAATCAGCCCCGGCATTTT. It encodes CASRPQGASNQPRHF.